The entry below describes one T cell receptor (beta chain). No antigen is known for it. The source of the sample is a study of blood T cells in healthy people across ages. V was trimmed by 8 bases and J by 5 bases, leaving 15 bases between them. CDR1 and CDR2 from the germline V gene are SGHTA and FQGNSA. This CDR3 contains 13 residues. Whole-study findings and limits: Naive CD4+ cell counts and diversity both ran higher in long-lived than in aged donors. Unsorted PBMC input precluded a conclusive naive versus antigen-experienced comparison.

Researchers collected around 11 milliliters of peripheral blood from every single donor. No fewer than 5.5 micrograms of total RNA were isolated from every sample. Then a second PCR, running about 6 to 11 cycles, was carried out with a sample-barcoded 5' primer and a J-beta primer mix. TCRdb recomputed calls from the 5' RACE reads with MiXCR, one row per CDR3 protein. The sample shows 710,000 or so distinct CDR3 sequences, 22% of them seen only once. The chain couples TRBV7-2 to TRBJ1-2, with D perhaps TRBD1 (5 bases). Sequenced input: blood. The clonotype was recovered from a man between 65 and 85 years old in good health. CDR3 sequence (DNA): TGTGCCAGCCGATTTGCGGGGGGGTATGGCTACACCTTC. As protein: CASRFAGGYGYTF.